This TCR beta chain was sequenced in a study of spatial heterogeneity in lung cancer. Study-wide background: Among detected sequences, beta-chain ones consistently exceeded alpha-chain ones in number.

V lost 0 bases, J lost 5 bases, and 7 bases stayed unmatched. The germline V gene has CDR1 SGHRS and CDR2 YFSETQ. The CDR3 runs to 15 residues. Every cDNA TCR molecule received its own unique molecular identifier. TCRdb re-called the 5' RACE reads with MiXCR, one entry per CDR3 protein. In the table there are about 39,000 distinct CDR3 sequences, approximately 3.1% of which are singletons. This clonotype turned up a few times. The time point is: sample taken at primary tumor resection. The donors were 72 patients with non-small cell lung cancer that was early-stage and untreated. TCRs were sequenced from unsorted whole RNA of tumor, nontumor lung or PBMC.

Here the sequenced sample was normal lung tissue next to the tumor, taken at surgery. This TCR came from a male donor with early-stage non-small cell lung cancer. This chain uses TRBV5-1 with TRBJ1-1, with TRBD1 matching over 7 bases. The CDR3, as DNA: TGCGCCAGCAGCTTGGGAACCACAGGGGATACTGAAGCTTTCTTT. Protein product: CASSLGTTGDTEAFF. Complete variable domain (other parts from reference TRBV5-1 and TRBJ1-1): KAGVTQTPRYLIKTRGQQVTLSCSPISGHRSVSWYQQTPGQGLQFLFEYFSETQRNKGNFPGRFSGRQFSNSRSEMNVSTLELGDSALYLCASSLGTTGDTEAFFGQGTRLTVV.